Shown below are 5 T cell receptor beta chains from a single sample sequenced in a study of cytomegalovirus exposure and HLA in healthy donors. Produced via immunoSEQ multiplex PCR; TCRdb's table is partial and in-frame only. Of 68,000 or so clones in the sample, 70% to 90% were seen once. The specimen was PBMCs. Receptors were obtained from a young woman in good health and CMV-seronegative.

The rearrangement joins TRBV2 to TRBJ2-5; 8 nucleotides line up with TRBD1. V trimming: 8 bases; J trimming: 7 bases; junction bases outside the gene matches: 30. This CDR3 is 20 amino acids long. CDR1 SNHLY and CDR2 FYNNEI come from the germline V gene. The CDR3 DNA sequence: TGTGCCAGCGCTTTAAGAATCCAAGTTTCGGACAGGGCCAAGGGGGGGACCCAGTACTTC. The encoded protein is CASALRIQVSDRAKGGTQYF.

The J gene is TRBJ1-4, the V gene TRBV28; 9 positions agree with TRBD1. There are 13 residues in the CDR3. V dropped 7 bases and J dropped 8; count of bases not matched to a gene: 5. Looked up from germline, CDR1 is MDHEN and CDR2 is SYDVKM. CDR3 sequence reads: CASTTGGWEKLFF. Here the CDR3 DNA reads TGTGCCAGCACCACAGGGGGCTGGGAAAAACTGTTTTTT.

The genes are TRBV9 and TRBJ2-1, with 10 bases lining up with TRBD2. The CDR3 extends over 15 amino acids. CDR1 is SGDLS, CDR2 YYNGEE, per germline. The V gene end was trimmed by 4 bases and the J gene end by 6 bases; junction bases not matched to a gene: 7. Here the CDR3 reads CASSYGPSGGNEQFF. The CDR3 DNA reads TGTGCCAGCAGCTACGGGCCTAGCGGGGGCAATGAGCAGTTCTTC.

This chain joins TRBV7-9 and TRBJ2-1; 11 bases are a match to TRBD2. The germline gives CDR1 SEHNR, CDR2 FQNEAQ (reference sequence). This CDR3 has 17 amino acids. The V and J ends lost 5 bases and 4 bases, in that order; junction bases with no gene match: 10. CDR3 residues: CASSPVTGTSGYNEQFF. The CDR3 region has the DNA TGTGCCAGCAGCCCCGTGACCGGGACTAGCGGATACAATGAGCAGTTCTTC.

The chain uses TRBV21-1 and TRBJ2-6; the table assigns TRBD1, which was not confirmed against the DNA. TRBV21-1 is deemed a pseudogene. CDR3 size: 16 residues. CDR3 nucleotides: TGTGCCAGCAGCGCGGGGACAGTCTCTGGGGCCAACGTCCTGACTTTC. Its protein product is CASSAGTVSGANVLTF.